This T cell receptor (beta chain) is from a study of blood T cell repertoires in COVID-19. Overall study: Some COVID-19 samples were acute and others convalescent; all came from the United States, Italy and Spain. The analysed material was cDNA or gDNA that came from T cells, B-cell-depleted T cells, or PBMCs.

Authors' data handling: Counts of nucleated cells, estimated from reference gene primer amplification, were obtained. Method: immunoSEQ multiplex PCR; TCRdb's copy keeps in-frame clones and lacks some. V, J and clone size are taken as reported in that table, and D and trimming were inferred from the DNA itself. There are about 230,000 clones in the sample; roughly 85% occur only once, and 2.5% to 3% lies in the top ten. Germline V lookup: CDR1 SGDLS, CDR2 YYNGEE. The length of the CDR3 is 14 residues. V was pared by 3 bases and J by 5 bases, with 15 bases between. This sequence joins TRBV9 and TRBJ2-7; TRBD2 is a possible D gene (6 bases). This TCR came from a woman between 65 and 79 years old with active or convalescent COVID-19. Material for sequencing was peripheral blood. The CDR3, as DNA: TGTGCCAGCAGCGCGGGGGAAGTCTTTCACGAGCAGTACTTC. It specifies CASSAGEVFHEQYF.